The 5 T cell receptor beta chains below come from one sample, sequenced in a study of molecular identifiers for immune sequencing clone quantification. Via MiXCR, TCRdb re-called the PCR reads, giving one row per CDR3 protein. Of a few hundred thousand distinct CDR3 sequences detected, about a fifth appear once; the ten largest clones hold about 0.8%. Sequenced: naive CD8+ T cells from blood, with Jurkat cell RNA spiked in. Subset reported: FACS-sorted CD8+CD4-CCR7+CD45RA+ naive T cells. The receptors derive from a human donor in good health. Some libraries in this study had Jurkat cell RNA spiked in.

CDR3 bases: TGCGCCAGCAGCCAAGAGAGTGGGCAGCTCTCTGGAAACACCATATATTTT. This gives the protein CASSQESGQLSGNTIYF. The rearrangement uses TRBV4-3 and TRBJ1-3; D gene uncertain. V lost 0 bases and J 0 bases, leaving 12 bases between the germline ends. The CDR3 spans 17 residues. Germline CDR1 reads LGHNA; CDR2 reads YSLEER.

The V gene is TRBV27, the J gene TRBJ1-1, with D perhaps matching TRBD1 (5 bases). Trimming pared 5 bases from V and 4 bases from J, leaving 17 bases between. The CDR3 consists of 15 residues. Germline V CDR1 and CDR2: MNHEY, SMNVEV (reference sequence). The CDR3 DNA reads TGTGCCAGCAGTCCCAGGGCAGGGAGGGGCACTGAAGCTTTCTTT. This translates into CASSPRAGRGTEAFF.

This clonotype appeared many times. The chain is built from TRBV12-3 or TRBV12-4 and TRBJ2-1, with D possibly being TRBD2 (6 bases). This CDR3 is built from 14 residues. V was shortened by 2 bases and J by 2 bases, with 7 bases between the two germline ends. CDR3 DNA: TGTGCCAGCAGTTTAACGGGGGCCTACAATGAGCAGTTCTTC. This sequence encodes CASSLTGAYNEQFF.

This clonotype was seen at least ten times. This rearrangement joins TRBV5-4 to TRBJ2-7; TRBD2 might be the D (6 bases). The CDR3 covers 15 residues. Per the germline V gene, CDR1 is SGHNT and CDR2 is YYREEE (reference sequence). The V end lost 9 bases, the J end lost 5 bases, and 24 bases lay between the germline ends. The CDR3 loop is CATAVKVGGNDEQYF. CDR3 in DNA: TGTGCCACCGCCGTTAAAGTGGGGGGTAACGACGAGCAGTACTTC.

The chain uses TRBV4-3 and TRBJ2-5; a weak D match, TRBD1 (5 bases). The ends were cut back, 4 bases at V and 5 bases at J, with 20 bases in the middle. CDR3 size: 16 residues. Germline V lookup: CDR1 LGHNA, CDR2 YSLEER. CDR3 loop: CASSRDFQGARETQYF. CDR3 coding DNA: TGCGCCAGCAGCCGAGATTTCCAGGGCGCTAGGGAGACCCAGTACTTC.